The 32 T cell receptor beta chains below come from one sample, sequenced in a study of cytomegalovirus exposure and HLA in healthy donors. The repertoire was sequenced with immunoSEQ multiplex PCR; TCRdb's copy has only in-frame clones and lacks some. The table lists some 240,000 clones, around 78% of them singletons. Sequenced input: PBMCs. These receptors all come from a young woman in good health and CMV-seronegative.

CDR3 nucleotides: TGCGCCAGCAGCCTCCAGGGTGGGAAAATGAACACTGAAGCTTTCTTT. As protein: CASSLQGGKMNTEAFF. The chain combines TRBV4-1 with TRBJ1-1, with a weak D call TRBD1 (5 bases). V was cut by 4 bases and J by 0 bases, with 15 bases left in between. This CDR3 contains 16 residues. The germline gives CDR1 MGHRA, CDR2 YSYEKL.

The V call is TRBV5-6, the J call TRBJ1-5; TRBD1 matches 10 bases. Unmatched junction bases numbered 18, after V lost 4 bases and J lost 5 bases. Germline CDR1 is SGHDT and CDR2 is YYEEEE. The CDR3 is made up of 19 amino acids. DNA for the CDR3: TGTGCCAGCAGCCAACAATCCACCGAAGGGACAGGGGATTATCAGCCCCAGCATTTT. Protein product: CASSQQSTEGTGDYQPQHF. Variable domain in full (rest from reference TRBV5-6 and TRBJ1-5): DAGVTQSPTHLIKTRGQQVTLRCSPKSGHDTVSWYQQALGQGPQFIFQYYEEEERQRGNFPDRFSGHQFPNYSSELNVNALLLGDSALYLCASSQQSTEGTGDYQPQHFGDGTRLSIL.

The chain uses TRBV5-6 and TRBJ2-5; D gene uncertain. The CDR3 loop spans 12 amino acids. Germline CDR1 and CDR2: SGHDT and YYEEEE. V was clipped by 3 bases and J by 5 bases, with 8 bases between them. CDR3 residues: CASSWIGETQYF. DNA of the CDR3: TGTGCCAGCAGCTGGATTGGGGAGACCCAGTACTTC. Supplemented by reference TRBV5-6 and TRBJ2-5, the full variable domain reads DAGVTQSPTHLIKTRGQQVTLRCSPKSGHDTVSWYQQALGQGPQFIFQYYEEEERQRGNFPDRFSGHQFPNYSSELNVNALLLGDSALYLCASSWIGETQYFGPGTRLLVL.

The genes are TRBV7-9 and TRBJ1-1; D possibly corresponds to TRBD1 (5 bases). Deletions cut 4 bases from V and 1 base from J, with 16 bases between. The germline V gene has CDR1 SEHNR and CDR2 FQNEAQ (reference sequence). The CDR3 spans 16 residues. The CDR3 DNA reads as TGTGCCAGCAGCTCCCAATTTCCAGGGCCGAACACTGAAGCTTTCTTT. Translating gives CASSSQFPGPNTEAFF.

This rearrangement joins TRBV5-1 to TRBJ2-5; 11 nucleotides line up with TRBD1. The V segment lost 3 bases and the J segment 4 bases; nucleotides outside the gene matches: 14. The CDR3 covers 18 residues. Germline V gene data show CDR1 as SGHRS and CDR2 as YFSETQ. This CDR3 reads CASSYYPERGQGAETQYF. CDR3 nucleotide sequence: TGCGCCAGCAGCTACTACCCCGAACGTGGACAGGGGGCAGAGACCCAGTACTTC.

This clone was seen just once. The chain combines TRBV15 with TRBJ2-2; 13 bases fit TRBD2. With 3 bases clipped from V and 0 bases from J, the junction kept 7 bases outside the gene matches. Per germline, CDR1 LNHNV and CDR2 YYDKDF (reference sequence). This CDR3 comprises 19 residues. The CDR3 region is CATSSPGTSGVANTGELFF. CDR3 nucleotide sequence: TGTGCCACCAGCAGCCCCGGGACTAGCGGGGTCGCGAACACCGGGGAGCTGTTTTTT.

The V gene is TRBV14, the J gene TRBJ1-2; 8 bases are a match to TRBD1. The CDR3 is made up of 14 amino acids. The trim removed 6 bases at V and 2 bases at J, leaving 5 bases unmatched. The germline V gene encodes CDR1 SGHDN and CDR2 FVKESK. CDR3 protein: CASRPTGANYGYTF. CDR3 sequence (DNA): TGTGCCAGCAGGCCGACAGGGGCGAACTATGGCTACACCTTC.

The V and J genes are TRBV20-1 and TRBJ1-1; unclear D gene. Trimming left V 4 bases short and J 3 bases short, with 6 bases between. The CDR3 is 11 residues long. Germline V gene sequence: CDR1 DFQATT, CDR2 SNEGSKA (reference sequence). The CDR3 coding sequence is TGCAGTGCTATGCGAGACACTGAAGCTTTCTTT. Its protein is CSAMRDTEAFF.

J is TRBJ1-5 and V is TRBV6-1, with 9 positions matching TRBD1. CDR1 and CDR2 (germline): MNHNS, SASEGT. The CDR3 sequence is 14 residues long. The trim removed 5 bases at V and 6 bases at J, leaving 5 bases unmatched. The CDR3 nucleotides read TGTGCCAGCAGTCCGGGACAGGGTGGTCAGCCCCAGCATTTT. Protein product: CASSPGQGGQPQHF.

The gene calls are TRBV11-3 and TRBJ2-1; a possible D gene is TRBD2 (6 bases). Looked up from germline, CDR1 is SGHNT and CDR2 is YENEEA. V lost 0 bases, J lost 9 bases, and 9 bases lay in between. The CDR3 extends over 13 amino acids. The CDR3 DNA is TGTGCCAGCAGCTTAGACAGGCGGGGTGAGCAGTTCTTC. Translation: CASSLDRRGEQFF.

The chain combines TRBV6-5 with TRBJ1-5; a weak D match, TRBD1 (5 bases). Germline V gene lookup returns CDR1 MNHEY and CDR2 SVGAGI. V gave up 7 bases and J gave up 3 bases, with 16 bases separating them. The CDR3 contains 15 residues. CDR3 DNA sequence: TGTGCCAGCACCCCGGGGCGGTATGACAATCAGCCCCAGCATTTT. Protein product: CASTPGRYDNQPQHF.

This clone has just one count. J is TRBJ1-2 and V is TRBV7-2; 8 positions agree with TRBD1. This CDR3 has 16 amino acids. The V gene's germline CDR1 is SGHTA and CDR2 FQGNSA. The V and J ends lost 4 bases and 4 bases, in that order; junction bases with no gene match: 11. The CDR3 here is CASSYRQGITSYGYTF. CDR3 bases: TGTGCCAGCAGCTACCGACAGGGGATAACCTCCTATGGCTACACCTTC. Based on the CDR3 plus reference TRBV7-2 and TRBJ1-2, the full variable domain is GAGVSQSPSNKVTEKGKDVELRCDPISGHTALYWYRQSLGQGLEFLIYFQGNSAPDKSGLPSDRFSAERTGGSVSTLTIQRTQQEDSAVYLCASSYRQGITSYGYTFGSGTRLTVV.

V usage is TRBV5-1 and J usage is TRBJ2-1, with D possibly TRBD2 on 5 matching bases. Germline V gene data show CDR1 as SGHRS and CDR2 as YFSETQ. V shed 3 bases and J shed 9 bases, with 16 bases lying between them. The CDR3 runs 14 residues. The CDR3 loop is CASSSGVKAGEQFF. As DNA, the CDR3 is TGCGCCAGCAGCTCCGGGGTAAAAGCAGGTGAGCAGTTCTTC.

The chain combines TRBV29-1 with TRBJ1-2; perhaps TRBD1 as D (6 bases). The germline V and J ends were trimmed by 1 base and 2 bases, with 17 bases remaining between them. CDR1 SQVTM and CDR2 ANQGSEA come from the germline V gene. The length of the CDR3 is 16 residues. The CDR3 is CSVEASLTGSNYGYTF. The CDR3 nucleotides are TGCAGCGTTGAAGCGTCCCTTACAGGGTCCAACTATGGCTACACCTTC.

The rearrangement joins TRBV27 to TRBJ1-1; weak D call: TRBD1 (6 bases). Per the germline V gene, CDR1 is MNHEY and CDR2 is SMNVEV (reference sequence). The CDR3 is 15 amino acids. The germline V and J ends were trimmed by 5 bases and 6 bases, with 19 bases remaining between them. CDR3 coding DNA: TGTGCCAGCAGTGCCCACAGGGTGGGGGGCGCTGAAGCTTTCTTT. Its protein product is CASSAHRVGGAEAFF.

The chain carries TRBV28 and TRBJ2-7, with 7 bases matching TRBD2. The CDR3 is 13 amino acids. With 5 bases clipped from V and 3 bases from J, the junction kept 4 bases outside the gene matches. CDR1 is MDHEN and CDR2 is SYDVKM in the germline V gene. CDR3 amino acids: CASSLAANYEQYF. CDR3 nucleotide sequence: TGTGCCAGCAGTCTAGCGGCCAACTACGAGCAGTACTTC.

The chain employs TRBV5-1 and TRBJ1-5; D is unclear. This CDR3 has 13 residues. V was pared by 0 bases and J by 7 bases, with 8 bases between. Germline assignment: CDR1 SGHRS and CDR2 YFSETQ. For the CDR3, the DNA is TGCGCCAGCAGCTTGGTGCCCGGCCAGCCCCAGCATTTT. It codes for CASSLVPGQPQHF.

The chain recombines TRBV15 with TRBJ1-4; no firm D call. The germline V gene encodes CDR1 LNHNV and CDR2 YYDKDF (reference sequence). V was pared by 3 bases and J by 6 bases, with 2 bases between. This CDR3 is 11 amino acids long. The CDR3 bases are TGTGCCACCAGCAGTTATGAAAAACTGTTTTTT. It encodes CATSSYEKLFF.

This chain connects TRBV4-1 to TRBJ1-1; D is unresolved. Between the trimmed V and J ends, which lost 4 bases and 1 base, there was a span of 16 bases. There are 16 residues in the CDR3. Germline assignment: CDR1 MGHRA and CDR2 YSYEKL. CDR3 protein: CASSPTTGSPNTEAFF. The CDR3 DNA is TGCGCCAGCAGCCCGACGACCGGGTCCCCGAACACTGAAGCTTTCTTT.

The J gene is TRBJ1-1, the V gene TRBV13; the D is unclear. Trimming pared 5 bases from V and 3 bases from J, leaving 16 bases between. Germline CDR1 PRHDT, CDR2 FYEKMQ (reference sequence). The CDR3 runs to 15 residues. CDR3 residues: CASSPRAASDTEAFF. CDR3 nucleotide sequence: TGTGCCAGCAGCCCCCGGGCAGCCTCTGACACTGAAGCTTTCTTT. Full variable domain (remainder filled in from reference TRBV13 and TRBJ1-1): AAGVIQSPRHLIKEKRETATLKCYPIPRHDTVYWYQQGPGQDPQFLISFYEKMQSDKGSIPDRFSAQQFSDYHSELNMSSLELGDSALYFCASSPRAASDTEAFFGQGTRLTVV.

CDR3 protein: CASSRVEPEAFF. CDR3 DNA: TGTGCCAGCAGTAGGGTAGAACCCGAAGCTTTCTTT. The V call is TRBV2, the J call TRBJ1-1; D gene unclear. Trimming removed 5 bases at V and 8 bases at J, with 12 bases between. The CDR3 length is 12 residues. Germline CDR1 and CDR2: SNHLY and FYNNEI.

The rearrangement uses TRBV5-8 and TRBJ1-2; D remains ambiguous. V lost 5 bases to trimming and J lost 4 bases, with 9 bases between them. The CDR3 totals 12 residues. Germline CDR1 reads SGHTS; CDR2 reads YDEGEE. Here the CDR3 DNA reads TGTGCCAGCAGTTGGTCAGGCTATGGCTACACCTTC. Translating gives CASSWSGYGYTF.

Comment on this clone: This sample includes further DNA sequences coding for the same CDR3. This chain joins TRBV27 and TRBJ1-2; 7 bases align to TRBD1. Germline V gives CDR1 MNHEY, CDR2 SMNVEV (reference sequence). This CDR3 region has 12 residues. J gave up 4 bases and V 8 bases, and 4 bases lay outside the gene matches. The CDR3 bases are TGTGCCAGCTCCCGACAGGGCTATGGCTACACCTTC. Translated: CASSRQGYGYTF.

The CDR3 loop reads CAIKQLPAPGTDTQYF. The CDR3 DNA follows: TGTGCCATCAAACAGTTACCCGCACCGGGCACAGATACGCAGTATTTT. V and J are TRBV27 and TRBJ2-3, with D uncertain. CDR3 length: 16 amino acids. Germline V CDR1 and CDR2: MNHEY, SMNVEV (reference sequence). V was trimmed by 10 bases and J by 1 base, leaving 21 bases between them.

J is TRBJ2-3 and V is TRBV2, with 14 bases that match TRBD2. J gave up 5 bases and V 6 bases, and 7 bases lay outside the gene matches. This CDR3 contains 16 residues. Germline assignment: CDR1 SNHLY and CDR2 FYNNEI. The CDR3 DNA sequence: TGTGCCAGCAGGGGGACTAGCGGGAGAGTGATAGATACGCAGTATTTT. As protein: CASRGTSGRVIDTQYF.

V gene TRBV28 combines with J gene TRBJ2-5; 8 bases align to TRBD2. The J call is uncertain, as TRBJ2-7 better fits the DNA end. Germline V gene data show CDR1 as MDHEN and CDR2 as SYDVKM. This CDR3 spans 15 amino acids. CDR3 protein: CASSLPRLASYEQYF. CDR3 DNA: TGTGCCAGCAGTTTACCCCGACTAGCGTCCTACGAGCAGTACTTC.

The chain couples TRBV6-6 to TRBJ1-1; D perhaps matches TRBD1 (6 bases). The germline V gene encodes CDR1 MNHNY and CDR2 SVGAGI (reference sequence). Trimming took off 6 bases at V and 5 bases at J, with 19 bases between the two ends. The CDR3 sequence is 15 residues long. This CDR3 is CASSPRAGDGTEAFF. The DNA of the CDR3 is TGTGCCAGCAGCCCTCGGGCAGGGGATGGGACTGAAGCTTTCTTT.

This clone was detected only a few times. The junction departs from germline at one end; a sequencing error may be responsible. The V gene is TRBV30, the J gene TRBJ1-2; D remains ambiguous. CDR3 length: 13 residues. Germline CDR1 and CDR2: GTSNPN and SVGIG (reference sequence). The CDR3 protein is CAWSSNAYYGYTF. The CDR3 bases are TGTGCCTGGAGTTCAAACGCATACTACGGCTACACCTTC.

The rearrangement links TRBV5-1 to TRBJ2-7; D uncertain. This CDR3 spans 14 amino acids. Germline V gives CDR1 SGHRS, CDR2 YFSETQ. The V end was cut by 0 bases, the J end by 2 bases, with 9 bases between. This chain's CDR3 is CASSLGRITYEQYF. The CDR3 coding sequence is TGCGCCAGCAGCTTGGGCAGGATAACCTACGAGCAGTACTTC. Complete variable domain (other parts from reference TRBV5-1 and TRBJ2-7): KAGVTQTPRYLIKTRGQQVTLSCSPISGHRSVSWYQQTPGQGLQFLFEYFSETQRNKGNFPGRFSGRQFSNSRSEMNVSTLELGDSALYLCASSLGRITYEQYFGPGTRLTVT.

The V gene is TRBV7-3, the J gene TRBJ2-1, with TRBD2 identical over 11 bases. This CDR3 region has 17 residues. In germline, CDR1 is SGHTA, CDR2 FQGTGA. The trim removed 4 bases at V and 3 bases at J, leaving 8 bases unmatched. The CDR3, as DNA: TGTGCCAGCAGCTCCCGACTAGCGGGAAAAGGCTACAATGAGCAGTTCTTC. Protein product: CASSSRLAGKGYNEQFF.

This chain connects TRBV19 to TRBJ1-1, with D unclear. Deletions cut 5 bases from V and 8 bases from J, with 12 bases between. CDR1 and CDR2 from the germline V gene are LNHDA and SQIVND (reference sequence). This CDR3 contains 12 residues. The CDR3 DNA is TGTGCCAGTAGTGCTATGGGTTTCGAAGCTTTCTTT. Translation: CASSAMGFEAFF.

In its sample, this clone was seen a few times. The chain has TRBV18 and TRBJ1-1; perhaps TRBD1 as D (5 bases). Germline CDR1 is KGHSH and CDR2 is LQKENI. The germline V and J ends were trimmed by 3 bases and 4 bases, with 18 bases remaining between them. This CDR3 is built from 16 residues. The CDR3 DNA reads TGTGCCAGCTCACCTGGCGTCCCCGGGGGGACCACTGAAGCTTTCTTT. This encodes CASSPGVPGGTTEAFF.